These T cell receptor beta chains were read from a single sample in a study of shared clonotypes between healthy human individuals. Assay used: immunoSEQ multiplex PCR; TCRdb lists only in-frame clones, some missing. The table includes fewer than 3 million clones, around 90% detected once. Sequenced input: naive CD4+ T cells from PBMCs. The receptors here all came from a man between 18 and 35 years old in good health. Some clones in this sample may be carry-over from other donors' samples. CDR3s include the opening cysteine and the closing phenylalanine or tryptophan. Fields, in order: clone size, V gene, D gene, J gene, CDR3 DNA, CDR3 protein. D genes are given only for firm matches. Size is omitted from some rows. Given values are once, few, many or a class for expanded clones.

.,TRBV2,.,TRBJ1-5,TGTGCCAGCAGCTGGACGGGCAGCAATCAGCCCCAGCATTTT,CASSWTGSNQPQHF
.,TRBV29-1,TRBD2,TRBJ2-3,TGCAGCGTTACTAGCGGGGCCACAGATACGCAGTATTTT,CSVTSGATDTQYF
.,TRBV7-9,.,TRBJ2-6,TGTGCCAGCAGCTTATGGAGAGATGGGGCCAACGTCCTGACTTTC,CASSLWRDGANVLTF
.,TRBV19,TRBD2,TRBJ2-3,TGTGCCAGTAGTACCGGGACTAGCGGGAGAGGGACAGATACGCAGTATTTT,CASSTGTSGRGTDTQYF
.,TRBV19,.,TRBJ2-2,TGTGCCAGTAGTATAGGACACACCGGGGAGCTGTTTTTT,CASSIGHTGELFF
.,TRBV28,.,TRBJ2-7,TGTGCCAGCAGAGGATCCCCCTGGCAGGGACCCTACGAGCAGTACTTC,CASRGSPWQGPYEQYF
.,TRBV7-3,TRBD1,TRBJ2-3,TGTGCCAGCAGTCGAGGGGGCAGTGGGACAGATACGCAGTATTTT,CASSRGGSGTDTQYF
.,TRBV28,.,TRBJ2-7,TGTGCCAGCAGTTACTTAGGGGTTGTCTACGAGCAGTACTTC,CASSYLGVVYEQYF
.,TRBV7-9,.,TRBJ2-7,TGTGCCAGCAGCTTGTCTGCCTACGAGCAGTACTTC,CASSLSAYEQYF
.,TRBV7-9,.,TRBJ1-1,TGTGCCAGCAGCTCGGTAGGCACAGGGAGGGACATGAACACTGAAGCTTTCTTT,CASSSVGTGRDMNTEAFF
.,TRBV9,TRBD1,TRBJ1-2,TGTGCCAGCAGCGCCCGGGGACAGGGGGCGAGTGGCTACACCTTC,CASSARGQGASGYTF
.,TRBV7-9,.,TRBJ1-1,TGTGCCAGCAGCTTAGCTCCGGATACCCCAGGGGCTTTCTTT,CASSLAPDTPGAFF
.,TRBV2,TRBD2,TRBJ2-1,TGTGCCAGCAGTCCTTACCCTCGACGGGGGGGCTTTGAGCAGTTCTTC,CASSPYPRRGGFEQFF
few,TRBV9,TRBD1,TRBJ1-1,TGTGCCAGCAGCGGTACCTCCGGGACAGTTGAAGCTTTCTTT,CASSGTSGTVEAFF
.,TRBV7-2,TRBD1,TRBJ2-6,TGTGCCAGCAGCTTCTTTCGCGGGCAGGGGGCGCTTGGGGCCAACGTCCTGACTTTC,CASSFFRGQGALGANVLTF
.,TRBV7-8,TRBD2,TRBJ2-3,TGTGCCAGCAGCTTGGGGCTAGCGGGAATTCTAGCGACAGATACGCAGTATTTT,CASSLGLAGILATDTQYF
few,TRBV11-3,.,TRBJ1-1,TGTGCCAGCAGCTTCGGGGCGCGGACTGAAGCTTTCTTT,CASSFGARTEAFF
once,TRBV6-5,.,TRBJ2-5,TGTGCCAGCAGTCCCGGGATAGGGTATGAGACCCAGTACTTC,CASSPGIGYETQYF
.,TRBV12-5,.,TRBJ2-5,TGTGCTAGTGGTTTGTCAGGGGGGATGGAGACCCAGTACTTC,CASGLSGGMETQYF
once,TRBV6-4,.,TRBJ2-2,TGTGCCAGCAGTCTAGCGATCGCGAACACCGGGGAGCTGTTTTTT,CASSLAIANTGELFF
.,TRBV2,TRBD1,TRBJ2-5,TGTGCCAGCAGCCAGTCGACAGGGCGGGAGACCCAGTACTTC,CASSQSTGRETQYF
.,TRBV28,TRBD1,TRBJ1-2,TGTGCCAGCAGTCACCTTCCGGGACAGGGTGGCTACACCTTC,CASSHLPGQGGYTF
.,TRBV28,TRBD1,TRBJ2-7,TGTGCCAGCAGTTCGGCAGGACAGGCCCCCTACGAGCAGTACTTC,CASSSAGQAPYEQYF
.,TRBV5-4,TRBD2,TRBJ2-3,TGTGCCAGCAGCCAACCGGGAGGTGGGGGAGATACGCAGTATTTT,CASSQPGGGGDTQYF
.,TRBV29-1,.,TRBJ2-3,TGCAGCGTTGTACAGGGTTTTAGCACAGATACGCAGTATTTT,CSVVQGFSTDTQYF
.,TRBV5-1,.,TRBJ1-3,TGCGCCAGCAGCGAAGACAGGTATGCTGGAAACACCATATATTTT,CASSEDRYAGNTIYF
few,TRBV19,.,TRBJ1-2,TGTGCCAGTAGTACACACAGGGAGTATGAGGGAGGCTACACCTTC,CASSTHREYEGGYTF
.,TRBV5-8,.,TRBJ2-3,TGTGCCAGCAGCTTGGACAGGCGTGATACGCAGTATTTT,CASSLDRRDTQYF
.,TRBV6-5,.,TRBJ2-3,TGTGCCAGCAAATCCTCCCAGGGGGGTACGCAGTATTTT,CASKSSQGGTQYF
.,TRBV28,.,TRBJ2-3,TGTGCCAGCAGTTCCTTAATGAGAACGCAGTATTTT,CASSSLMRTQYF
.,TRBV7-9,.,TRBJ2-3,TGTGCCAGCAGCTTGCGGGACACCGGCACAGATACGCAGTATTTT,CASSLRDTGTDTQYF
.,TRBV5-6,TRBD2,TRBJ2-5,TGTGCCAGCAGCTCCCCCGGACTAGGAGTAGAGACCCAGTACTTC,CASSSPGLGVETQYF
.,TRBV30,.,TRBJ2-5,TGTGCCTGGAGTATCGCAGGGAGTCGAGAGACCCAGTACTTC,CAWSIAGSRETQYF
.,TRBV7-9,.,TRBJ2-5,TGTGCCAGCAGCCTCATCCGGGAGCTGGAAGAGACCCAGTACTTC,CASSLIRELEETQYF
few,TRBV5-6,.,TRBJ1-5,TGTGCCAGCAGCCCCACACCCCTTGATCAGCCCCAGCATTTT,CASSPTPLDQPQHF
.,TRBV7-2,.,TRBJ1-3,TGTGCCAGCAGCTCTACCCCCGGACTGGTTTACTCTGGAAACACCATATATTTT,CASSSTPGLVYSGNTIYF
.,TRBV7-2,.,TRBJ2-2,TGTGCCAGCAGCCTTTCCCCGGGGAATTCCGGGGAGCTGTTTTTT,CASSLSPGNSGELFF
.,TRBV11-2,TRBD2,TRBJ2-7,TGTGCCAGCAGCCCATCTAGCGGGAGGGCCTACGAGCAGTACTTC,CASSPSSGRAYEQYF
few,TRBV19,.,TRBJ2-5,TGTGCCAGTAGTACCGGAGAGACCCAGTACTTC,CASSTGETQYF
.,TRBV6-5,TRBD2,TRBJ2-1,TGTGCCAGCAGTTACAAATCATCCGGGACTAGGAATGAGCAGTTCTTC,CASSYKSSGTRNEQFF
once,TRBV14,.,TRBJ2-3,TGTGCCAGCAGCCGTCAGGGGCCGGGCACAGATACGCAGTATTTT,CASSRQGPGTDTQYF
.,TRBV28,.,TRBJ1-3,TGTGCCAGCAGTTTAAGACTGTTCTCTGGAAACACCATATATTTT,CASSLRLFSGNTIYF
.,TRBV6-5,.,TRBJ2-7,TGTGCCAGCAGTTACGAGGGCCGGGAGCAGTACTTC,CASSYEGREQYF
.,TRBV7-2,.,TRBJ2-7,TGTGCCAGCAGCTTACGGGGTCCCTACGAGCAGTACTTC,CASSLRGPYEQYF
.,TRBV30,TRBD1,TRBJ1-4,TGTGCCTGGCAGACAGGGGGACACAATGAAAAACTGTTTTTT,CAWQTGGHNEKLFF